The 26 T cell receptor beta chains presented below share a single source sample, sequenced in a study of blood T cells in healthy people across ages (dated by TCRdb to the mid-2010s). Library method: 5' RACE. Sequencing relied on an Illumina HiSeq 2500. A second roughly 6 to 12 cycle PCR used a sample-barcoded 5' primer and a J-beta primer mix. The public reads were quality trimmed at Q25 with fastp and then assembled into clones with MiXCR by TCRdb, keeping productive beta chains. Duplicate CDR3 protein sequences are folded into a single record with the most common DNA and genes. The sample contains about 620,000 distinct CDR3 sequences, 52% of them found a single time. The ten largest clones capture around an eighth of the sample. The sample was blood. All receptors come from an elderly woman in good health.

Comment on this clonotype: A read error may be the cause here, since a much bigger clone is one base away. V usage is TRBV2 and J usage is TRBJ2-1; either TRBD1 or TRBD2 may fit D (5 bases each). There are 17 residues in the CDR3. Germline V gene lookup returns CDR1 SNHLY and CDR2 FYNNEI. CDR3 sequence reads: CVSSEPRDRSSYNEQFF. The CDR3, as DNA: TGTGTCAGCAGTGAGCCCCGGGACCGGAGCTCCTACAATGAGCAGTTCTTC.

At least ten counts were recorded for this clonotype. V gene TRBV7-3 combines with J gene TRBJ2-1; D is ambiguous. Germline values: CDR1 SGHTA, CDR2 FQGTGA. This CDR3 is built from 12 residues. Between the trimmed V and J ends, which lost 5 bases and 6 bases, there was a span of 8 bases. CDR3 sequence reads: CASSLDPNEQFF. CDR3 in DNA: TGTGCCAGCAGCCTCGACCCCAATGAGCAGTTCTTC.

The chain carries TRBV27 and TRBJ2-5; D is unclear. Germline CDR1 and CDR2: MNHEY and SMNVEV (reference sequence). The CDR3 runs to 15 residues. Trimming left V 3 bases short and J 1 base short, with 12 bases between. Here the CDR3 reads CASSLWTTFQETQYF. The CDR3 nucleotides are TGTGCCAGCAGTTTGTGGACCACCTTCCAAGAGACCCAGTACTTC.

This clonotype was picked up many times. This chain joins TRBV6-5 and TRBJ2-1; 7 nucleotides align to TRBD2. J lost 7 bases, V lost 6 bases, and 12 bases had no gene match. The germline V gene has CDR1 MNHEY and CDR2 SVGAGI. The CDR3 runs to 15 residues. The CDR3 DNA is TGTGCCAGCAGCCGTTTCGCGGGAGTGGGGAATGAGCAGTTCTTC. Translating gives CASSRFAGVGNEQFF.

A few counts support this clonotype. This sequence joins TRBV7-8 and TRBJ2-5; 9 positions match TRBD2. The CDR3 spans 14 residues. J gave up 10 bases and V 4 bases, and 10 bases lay outside the gene matches. The germline CDR1 and CDR2 sequences are SGHVS and FQNEAQ. The DNA for the CDR3 is TGTGCCAGCAGCTCCGGGACTAGCAGTCGGGTCCAGTACTTC. Its translation is CASSSGTSSRVQYF.

Concerning this clonotype itself: This may come from a read error, since a much larger clone is one base off. The chain carries TRBV28 and TRBJ2-7; 9 nucleotides agree with TRBD1. The CDR3 has 13 residues. The ends lost 8 bases at V and 9 bases at J; junction bases unmatched: 11. Per the germline V gene, CDR1 is MDHEN and CDR2 is SYDVKM. The CDR3: CASGGTGLDWQYF. DNA of the CDR3: TGTGCCAGCGGAGGGACAGGGCTGGATTGGCAGTACTTC.

The chain links TRBV20-1 to TRBJ1-2; D is possibly TRBD1 (6 bases). The ends were cut back, 3 bases at V and 4 bases at J, with 18 bases in the middle. The CDR3 contains 15 residues. CDR1 DFQATT and CDR2 SNEGSKA come from the germline V gene (reference sequence). In DNA, the CDR3 is TGCAGTGCTAGCCCCCCATTTGACAGGTCCTATGGCTACACCTTC. It encodes CSASPPFDRSYGYTF.

The chain employs TRBV20-1 and TRBJ2-4; TRBD2 matches at 10 bases. The J call may be in error: the DNA end matches TRBJ2-7 better. Germline CDR1 DFQATT, CDR2 SNEGSKA (reference sequence). The CDR3 is 13 residues long. The CDR3 loop is CSLSGGFSYEQYF. CDR3 sequence (DNA): TGCAGCCTTAGCGGGGGGTTCTCCTACGAGCAGTACTTC.

The J gene is TRBJ2-5, the V gene TRBV2; D may be TRBD1 (6 bases). The assigned J gene may be wrong: the sequence end matches TRBJ2-7 better. The CDR3 loop spans 14 amino acids. In germline, CDR1 is SNHLY, CDR2 FYNNEI. The CDR3 nucleotides are TGTGCCAGCAGTGAAGCAGGGGGAAACTACGAGCAGTACTTC. Protein sequence: CASSEAGGNYEQYF.

CDR3 residues: CSARAGLNMETQYF. As DNA, the CDR3 is TGCAGTGCTAGAGCGGGATTGAATATGGAGACCCAGTACTTC. The rearrangement joins TRBV20-1 to TRBJ2-5; TRBD2 might be the D (5 bases). The CDR3 is made up of 14 amino acids. Trimming took off 1 base at V and 5 bases at J, with 14 bases between the two ends. Germline loops: CDR1 DFQATT, CDR2 SNEGSKA (reference sequence).

This clonotype appeared a single time. One junction end does not reproduce the germline sequence, and a read error may be involved. This rearrangement joins TRBV12-3 or TRBV12-4 to TRBJ2-5, with D unresolved. The CDR3 sequence is 11 residues long. The CDR3 DNA reads TGTGCCGGCAGTCTGTGGGAGACCCAGTACTTC. It encodes CAGSLWETQYF.

This clonotype has ten or more counts. The gene calls are TRBV7-3 and TRBJ2-2; D uncertain. V lost 5 bases to trimming and J lost 2 bases, with 3 bases between them. Looked up from germline, CDR1 is SGHTA and CDR2 is FQGTGA. The CDR3 has 12 residues. The CDR3 region has the DNA TGTGCCAGCAGCCACAACACCGGGGAGCTGTTTTTT. Residues: CASSHNTGELFF. Based on the CDR3 plus reference TRBV7-3 and TRBJ2-2, the full variable domain is GAGVSQTPSNKVTEKGKYVELRCDPISGHTALYWYRQSLGQGPEFLIYFQGTGAADDSGLPNDRFFAVRPEGSVSTLKIQRTERGDSAVYLCASSHNTGELFFGEGSRLTVL.

The genes are TRBV20-1 and TRBJ1-6; D is ambiguous. Deletions cut 3 bases from V and 10 bases from J, with 16 bases between. The CDR3 spans 14 residues. In germline, CDR1 is DFQATT, CDR2 SNEGSKA (reference sequence). The CDR3, as DNA: TGCAGTGCTAGGGGCGAGACCCTAGGATCACCCCTCCACTTT. Translating it yields CSARGETLGSPLHF.

On this clonotype: A much bigger clone sits one base away, suggesting this may be a read error. The chain uses TRBV5-1 and TRBJ2-1; 9 bases align to TRBD2. Germline assignment: CDR1 SGHRS and CDR2 YFSETQ. V lost 6 bases to trimming and J lost 5 bases; unmatched junction nucleotides: 6. The CDR3 loop spans 14 amino acids. The CDR3 sequence: CASTASGTHNEQFF. DNA for the CDR3: TGCGCCAGCACAGCTAGCGGGACCCACAATGAGCAGTTCTTC.

This clonotype showed up just once. A much larger clone differs from this one at a single base, so this may be a read error. The rearrangement links TRBV27 to TRBJ2-1; D is perhaps TRBD2 (5 bases). With 3 bases removed from V and 4 bases from J, the gap between germline ends came to 10 bases. Germline assignment: CDR1 MNHEY and CDR2 SMNVEV (reference sequence). CDR3 length equals 14 residues. Here the CDR3 DNA reads TGTGCCAGCAGTTTTCGAGCGGTATACAATGAGCAGTTCTTC. Its protein product is CASSFRAVYNEQFF.

The genes are TRBV20-1 and TRBJ1-1, with D possibly matching TRBD1 (6 bases). Per germline, CDR1 DFQATT and CDR2 SNEGSKA (reference sequence). With 0 bases removed from V and 0 bases from J, the gap between germline ends came to 17 bases. The CDR3 length is 17 residues. CDR3 sequence: CSARDAGVRAMNTEAFF. The CDR3 DNA reads TGCAGTGCTAGAGATGCAGGGGTCCGGGCTATGAACACTGAAGCTTTCTTT.

This clonotype was seen many times. The V and J genes are TRBV6-2 or TRBV6-3 and TRBJ2-1; D ambiguous. V lost 2 bases to trimming and J lost 4 bases, with 6 bases between them. CDR1 is MNHEY and CDR2 is SVGEGT in the germline V gene. The CDR3 has 13 residues. CDR3 bases: TGTGCCAGCAGTTACAAACATTACAATGAGCAGTTCTTC. This sequence encodes CASSYKHYNEQFF.

The chain couples TRBV2 to TRBJ2-1; a weak D match, TRBD1 (6 bases). This CDR3 comprises 16 residues. Per germline, CDR1 SNHLY and CDR2 FYNNEI. V was pared by 6 bases and J by 2 bases, with 17 bases between. CDR3 in amino acids: CASRGADSQTYNEQFF. DNA for the CDR3: TGTGCCAGCAGGGGGGCAGACAGCCAAACCTACAATGAGCAGTTCTTC. Complete variable domain (other parts from reference TRBV2 and TRBJ2-1): EPEVTQTPSHQVTQMGQEVILRCVPISNHLYFYWYRQILGQKVEFLVSFYNNEISEKSEIFDDQFSVERPDGSNFTLKIRSTKLEDSAMYFCASRGADSQTYNEQFFGPGTRLTVL.

This clonotype was observed many times. The V call is TRBV5-1, the J call TRBJ2-5; D is uncertain. The CDR3 consists of 11 residues. V lost 1 base and J 7 bases, leaving 5 bases between the germline ends. Per the germline V gene, CDR1 is SGHRS and CDR2 is YFSETQ. CDR3 residues: CASSLNPTQYF. The CDR3 DNA sequence: TGCGCCAGCAGCTTGAACCCGACCCAGTACTTC.

V usage is TRBV20-1 and J usage is TRBJ2-5; 8 bases are shared with TRBD2. The CDR3 has 12 residues. Germline V lookup: CDR1 DFQATT, CDR2 SNEGSKA (reference sequence). The J segment lost 0 bases and the V segment lost 7 bases, leaving 1 base of the junction unmatched. CDR3 DNA: TGCAGTGAACTAGCGGACCAAGAGACCCAGTACTTC. Its protein product is CSELADQETQYF.

The chain recombines TRBV29-1 with TRBJ2-7, with 9 bases identical to TRBD1. CDR1 and CDR2 (germline): SQVTM, ANQGSEA. V trimming: 3 bases; J trimming: 5 bases; junction bases outside the gene matches: 5. CDR3 length: 13 residues. In DNA, the CDR3 is TGCAGCGTTGAGGGACAGGGTTCCCACGAGCAGTACTTC. This codes for CSVEGQGSHEQYF.

This clonotype was counted ten times or more. This sequence joins TRBV20-1 and TRBJ2-7, with D perhaps matching TRBD1 (5 bases). Germline CDR1 DFQATT, CDR2 SNEGSKA (reference sequence). This CDR3 spans 17 amino acids. The V and J ends lost 0 bases and 0 bases respectively, with 18 bases between them. The CDR3 reads CSARDEVGQTSSYEQYF. The CDR3 DNA sequence: TGCAGTGCTAGAGATGAGGTGGGGCAGACGAGCTCCTACGAGCAGTACTTC.

This clonotype was detected a few times. The J gene is TRBJ1-1, the V gene TRBV25-1, with unresolved D. This CDR3 contains 14 residues. The ends were cut back, 5 bases at V and 0 bases at J, with 10 bases in the middle. Germline loops: CDR1 MGHDK, CDR2 SYGVNS. The CDR3 is CASSSRTLNTEAFF. DNA of the CDR3: TGTGCCAGCAGTTCAAGAACGTTGAACACTGAAGCTTTCTTT.

V is TRBV2 and J is TRBJ2-6; D call uncertain. Germline lookup yields CDR1 SNHLY and CDR2 FYNNEI. This CDR3 is 11 amino acids long. The ends were cut back, 9 bases at V and 3 bases at J, with 3 bases in the middle. CDR3 protein: CARGGANVLTF. The DNA of the CDR3 is TGTGCCAGGGGTGGGGCCAACGTCCTGACTTTC.

This clonotype occurred many times. The chain recombines TRBV7-2 with TRBJ2-1; 8 positions match TRBD2. This CDR3 is built from 16 residues. Per the germline V gene, CDR1 is SGHTA and CDR2 is FQGNSA. The V segment lost 4 bases and the J segment 3 bases; nucleotides outside the gene matches: 8. This CDR3 is CASSSIPLAGYNEQFF. CDR3 bases: TGTGCCAGCAGCTCAATTCCCCTAGCGGGCTACAATGAGCAGTTCTTC.

This clonotype turned up a few times. V and J are TRBV18 and TRBJ1-1; weak D call: TRBD1 (5 bases). Germline V lookup: CDR1 KGHSH, CDR2 LQKENI. This CDR3 comprises 15 residues. V was cut by 2 bases and J by 0 bases, with 10 bases left in between. The CDR3 is CASSPVTGMNTEAFF. DNA for the CDR3: TGTGCCAGCTCACCAGTCACAGGTATGAACACTGAAGCTTTCTTT.